The source of this TCR beta chain is a study of blood T cell repertoires in COVID-19. The wider study: COVID-19 samples, acute and convalescent, were from the United States, Italy and Spain.

Clones were read by immunoSEQ multiplex PCR, and TCRdb kept only the in-frame ones, dropping some. This sample has 300,000 to 350,000 clones, with roughly 90% found just once. This CDR3 spans 15 amino acids. Looked up from germline, CDR1 is LGHDT and CDR2 is YNNKEL (reference sequence). V was shortened by 1 base and J by 3 bases, with 13 bases between the two germline ends. Those enrolled in Seattle joined during active infection and were followed longitudinally afterward. The sequenced sample consisted of peripheral blood. The rearrangement links TRBV3-1 (or the pseudogene TRBV3-2) to TRBJ2-7; no firm D call. The origin of this receptor is a woman in her seventies with COVID-19, enrolled during active disease. For the CDR3, the DNA is TGTGCCAGCAGCCAAGGAGAGGTAGTGTTCTACGAGCAGTACTTC. Protein product: CASSQGEVVFYEQYF.